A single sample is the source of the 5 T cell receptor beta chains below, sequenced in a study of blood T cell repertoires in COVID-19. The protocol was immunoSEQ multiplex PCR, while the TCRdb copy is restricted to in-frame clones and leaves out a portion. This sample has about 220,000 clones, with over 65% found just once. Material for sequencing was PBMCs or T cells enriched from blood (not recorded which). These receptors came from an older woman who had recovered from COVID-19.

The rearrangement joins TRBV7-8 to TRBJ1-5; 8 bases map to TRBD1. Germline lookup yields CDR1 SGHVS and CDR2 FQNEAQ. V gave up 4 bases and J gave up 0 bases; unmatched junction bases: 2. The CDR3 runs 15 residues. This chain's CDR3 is CASSWDRTSNQPQHF. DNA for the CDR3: TGTGCCAGCAGCTGGGACAGGACTAGCAATCAGCCCCAGCATTTT.

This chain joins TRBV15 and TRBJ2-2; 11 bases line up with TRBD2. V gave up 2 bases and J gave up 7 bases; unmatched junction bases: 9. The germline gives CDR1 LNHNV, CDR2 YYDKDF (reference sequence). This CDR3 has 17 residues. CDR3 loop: CATSRRVLAGGVGELFF. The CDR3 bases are TGTGCCACCAGCAGACGCGTTCTAGCGGGAGGCGTCGGGGAGCTGTTTTTT. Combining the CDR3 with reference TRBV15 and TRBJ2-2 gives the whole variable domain DAMVIQNPRYQVTQFGKPVTLSCSQTLNHNVMYWYQQKSSQAPKLLFHYYDKDFNNEADTPDNFQSRRPNTSFCFLDIRSPGLGDTAMYLCATSRRVLAGGVGELFFGEGSRLTVL.

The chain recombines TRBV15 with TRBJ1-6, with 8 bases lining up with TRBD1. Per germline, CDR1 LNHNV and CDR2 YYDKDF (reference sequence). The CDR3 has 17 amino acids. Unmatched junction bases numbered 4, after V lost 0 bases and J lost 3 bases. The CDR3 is CATSREPGQVYNSPLHF. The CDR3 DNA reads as TGTGCCACCAGCAGAGAACCGGGACAGGTCTATAATTCACCCCTCCACTTT. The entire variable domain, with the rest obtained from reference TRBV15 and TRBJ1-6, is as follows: DAMVIQNPRYQVTQFGKPVTLSCSQTLNHNVMYWYQQKSSQAPKLLFHYYDKDFNNEADTPDNFQSRRPNTSFCFLDIRSPGLGDTAMYLCATSREPGQVYNSPLHFGNGTRLTVT.

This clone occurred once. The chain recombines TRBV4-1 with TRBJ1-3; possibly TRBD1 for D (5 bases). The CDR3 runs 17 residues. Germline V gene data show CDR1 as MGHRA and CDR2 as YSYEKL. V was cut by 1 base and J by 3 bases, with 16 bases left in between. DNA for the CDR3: TGCGCCAGCAGCCAAGGGGTCCAGGGTCTGGATGGAAACACCATATATTTT. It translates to CASSQGVQGLDGNTIYF.

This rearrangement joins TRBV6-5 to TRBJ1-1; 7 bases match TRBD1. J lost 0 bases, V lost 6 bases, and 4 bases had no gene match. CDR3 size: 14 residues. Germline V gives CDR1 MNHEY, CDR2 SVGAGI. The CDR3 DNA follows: TGTGCCAGCAGGGGCGACAGGGTGAACACTGAAGCTTTCTTT. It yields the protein CASRGDRVNTEAFF.